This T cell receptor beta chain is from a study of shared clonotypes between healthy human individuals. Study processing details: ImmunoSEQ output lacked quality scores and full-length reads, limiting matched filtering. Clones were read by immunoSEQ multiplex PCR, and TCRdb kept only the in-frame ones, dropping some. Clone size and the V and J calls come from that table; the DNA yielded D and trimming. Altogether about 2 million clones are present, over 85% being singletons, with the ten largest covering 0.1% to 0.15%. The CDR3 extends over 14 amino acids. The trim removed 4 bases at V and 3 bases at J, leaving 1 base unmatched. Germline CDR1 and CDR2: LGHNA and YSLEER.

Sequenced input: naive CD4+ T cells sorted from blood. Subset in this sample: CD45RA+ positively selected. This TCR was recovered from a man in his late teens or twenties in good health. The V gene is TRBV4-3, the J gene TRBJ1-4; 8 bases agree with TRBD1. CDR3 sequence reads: CASSLDRANEKLFF. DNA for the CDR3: TGCGCCAGCAGCCTGGACAGGGCTAATGAAAAACTGTTTTTT.